This T cell receptor (beta chain) was sequenced during a study of T-cell reconstitution after alpha-beta-depleted transplantation in children. Unique molecular identifiers were built into the TCRbeta library. TCRdb recomputed calls from the PCR reads with MiXCR, one row per CDR3 protein. This table holds nearly 550,000 distinct CDR3 sequences, about a sixth found once. This CDR3 is built from 16 residues. The germline V gene has CDR1 SGHAT and CDR2 FQNNGV. V shed 7 bases, J shed 3 bases, and the junction held 11 bases outside the gene matches. The chain carries TRBV11-2 and TRBJ2-1, with TRBD2 matching 8 bases. This receptor was obtained from a human donor who donated a stem cell graft to a child with acute lymphoblastic leukemia. The sequencing here drew on PBMCs from the stem cell graft donor, taken from the stem cell graft. The CDR3 loop is CASTSLLAAHYNEQFF. CDR3 nucleotides: TGTGCCAGCACCTCGCTACTAGCGGCCCACTACAATGAGCAGTTCTTC.